Shown below are 32 T cell receptor beta chains from a single sample sequenced in a study of early T cells in non-severe SARS-CoV-2 infection. A single record per CDR3 protein comes from TCRdb applying MiXCR to the 5' RACE reads. The table has tens of thousands of distinct CDR3 sequences, around 9.1% seen once. This specimen consisted of whole blood, obtained at baseline. The receptors shown here come from an adult who was a healthcare worker with PCR-confirmed SARS-CoV-2 infection or an uninfected control (not recorded which).

The sample holds a few counts of this clonotype. The genes are TRBV5-1 and TRBJ2-2, with D hard to call. Trimming shortened V by 6 bases and J by 4 bases, and 7 bases separated the two germline ends. CDR3 length equals 12 residues. CDR1 and CDR2 (germline): SGHRS, YFSETQ. CDR3 residues: CASTVGTGELFF. CDR3 in DNA: TGCGCCAGCACCGTAGGCACCGGGGAGCTGTTTTTT.

This chain uses TRBV12-3 or TRBV12-4 with TRBJ1-6; TRBD1 agrees at 9 bases. The V gene end was trimmed by 6 bases and the J gene end by 10 bases; junction bases not matched to a gene: 13. The CDR3 runs to 16 residues. The CDR3, as DNA: TGTGCCAGCAGACCAGGGGAAGACAGGGGGAACTCACCCCTCCACTTT. Translating it yields CASRPGEDRGNSPLHF.

This clonotype was recorded at least ten times. This chain joins TRBV6-1 and TRBJ1-1; D not certain. Trimming shortened V by 5 bases and J by 1 base, and 8 bases separated the two germline ends. The CDR3 is 13 residues long. Germline V gene data show CDR1 as MNHNS and CDR2 as SASEGT. CDR3: CASSIGENTEAFF. The CDR3 DNA sequence: TGTGCCAGCAGTATCGGAGAGAACACTGAAGCTTTCTTT.

This clonotype was detected many times. The rearrangement uses TRBV5-5 and TRBJ2-5; D gene ambiguous. Germline V lookup: CDR1 SGHKS, CDR2 YYEKEE (reference sequence). Trimming pared 3 bases from V and 5 bases from J, leaving 5 bases between. The CDR3 length is 11 residues. Written as DNA, the CDR3 is TGTGCCAGCAGCTCCAGTGAGACCCAGTACTTC. It is translated as CASSSSETQYF.

Many counts were recorded for this clonotype. This chain connects TRBV7-9 to TRBJ1-1, with 7 bases aligning to TRBD1. The length of the CDR3 is 14 residues. Germline CDR1 is SEHNR and CDR2 is FQNEAQ (reference sequence). V dropped 5 bases and J dropped 8; count of bases not matched to a gene: 11. The CDR3, as DNA: TGTGCCAGCAGCATGTTCCCAGGACAGGCCGAAGCTTTCTTT. This gives the protein CASSMFPGQAEAFF.

Turning to this clonotype: Germline is not matched at one junction end, which may reflect a read error. The rearrangement links TRBV6-6 to TRBJ2-7, with 10 bases identical to TRBD1. CDR3 length equals 14 residues. Germline V gives CDR1 MNHNY, CDR2 SVGAGI (reference sequence). CDR3 sequence reads: CASSYGTGVNEQHF. In nucleotides, the CDR3 is TGTGCCAGCAGTTATGGGACAGGGGTAAACGAGCAGCACTTC.

The table lists this clonotype with a few counts. For the CDR3, the DNA is TGTGCCAGCAGCGCCGGGGGGATGAGTTCACCCCTCCACTTT. Translated, it gives CASSAGGMSSPLHF. V is TRBV9 and J is TRBJ1-6, with D tentatively TRBD1 (5 bases). The germline gives CDR1 SGDLS, CDR2 YYNGEE. The CDR3 runs to 14 residues. V was clipped by 3 bases and J by 9 bases, with 13 bases between them. The full variable domain, with the rest looked up from reference TRBV9 and TRBJ1-6, is DSGVTQTPKHLITATGQRVTLRCSPRSGDLSVYWYQQSLDQGLQFLIQYYNGEERAKGNILERFSAQQFPDLHSELNLSSLELGDSALYFCASSAGGMSSPLHFGNGTRLTVT.

This clonotype was picked up many times. The chain joins TRBV29-1 to TRBJ2-2; 8 bases fit TRBD2. Germline V gene data show CDR1 as SQVTM and CDR2 as ANQGSEA. The CDR3 has 15 amino acids. The CDR3 loop is CRGRATSVNTGELFF. Written as DNA, the CDR3 is TGCAGGGGGAGAGCGACTAGCGTAAACACCGGGGAGCTGTTTTTT.

This clonotype has more than one count but fewer than ten. The chain recombines TRBV7-3 with TRBJ1-1, with unresolved D. Per the germline V gene, CDR1 is SGHTA and CDR2 is FQGTGA. Trimming took off 3 bases at V and 1 base at J, with 6 bases between the two ends. The CDR3 length is 13 residues. In DNA form, the CDR3 reads TGTGCCAGCAGCTTCGGGCCGAACACTGAAGCTTTCTTT. Protein product: CASSFGPNTEAFF.

The CDR3 coding sequence is TGTGCCAGTAGTACCCGAGAGGAAGCCGGGACCTACGAGCAGTACTTC. Protein: CASSTREEAGTYEQYF. V usage is TRBV19 and J usage is TRBJ2-7; a weak D match, TRBD2 (5 bases). The CDR3 loop spans 16 amino acids. Germline V gene sequence: CDR1 LNHDA, CDR2 SQIVND (reference sequence). The ends were cut back, 4 bases at V and 2 bases at J, with 18 bases in the middle.

In its sample, this clonotype was seen many times. The chain has TRBV7-3 and TRBJ2-3, with 7 bases identical to TRBD1. The germline V gene encodes CDR1 SGHTA and CDR2 FQGTGA. This CDR3 is 14 amino acids long. The junction had 6 bases not matched to a gene; V was cut back by 5 bases and J by 4 bases. The CDR3, as DNA: TGTGCCAGCAGCAATCGACAGGGTTCAGATACGCAGTATTTT. It codes for CASSNRQGSDTQYF.

The CDR3 bases are TGTGCCAGCAGCCGGGACCTCGGCGGGGAGCAGTACTTC. Its protein is CASSRDLGGEQYF. The chain employs TRBV14 and TRBJ2-7; the D gene could be TRBD1 or TRBD2 (5 bases each). This CDR3 contains 13 residues. Germline lookup yields CDR1 SGHDN and CDR2 FVKESK. V dropped 4 bases and J dropped 7 bases, with 14 bases sitting between them.

The chain recombines TRBV4-3 with TRBJ2-2; 7 bases line up with TRBD2. The CDR3 runs to 19 residues. Germline trimming cut 0 bases from V and 3 bases from J; bases unmatched to any gene: 13. The germline gives CDR1 LGHNA, CDR2 YSLEER. The CDR3 bases are TGCGCCAGCAGCCAAGATTGGGTTAGCGGGCGGGCGGACACCGGGGAGCTGTTTTTT. This gives the protein CASSQDWVSGRADTGELFF.

This clonotype turned up a few times. This chain connects TRBV2 to TRBJ1-4; D unclear. V shed 6 bases and J shed 8 bases, with 16 bases lying between them. The CDR3 extends over 14 amino acids. Germline V gene sequence: CDR1 SNHLY, CDR2 FYNNEI. CDR3 protein: CASSGRTGPEKLFF. In DNA, the CDR3 is TGTGCCAGCAGCGGACGGACTGGCCCAGAAAAACTGTTTTTT.

This clonotype has a handful of counts. The V gene is TRBV12-3 or TRBV12-4, the J gene TRBJ2-4, with a weak D call TRBD2 (5 bases). Trimming cost V 3 bases and J 1 base, with 10 bases left between them. This CDR3 has 15 amino acids. In DNA form, the CDR3 reads TGTGCCAGCAGTTTTAGAGGGTTCGCCAAAAACATTCAGTACTTC. This sequence encodes CASSFRGFAKNIQYF.

On this clonotype itself: The germline gene is not matched at one end of the junction; a read error may be the cause. The chain combines TRBV7-7 with TRBJ2-5, with TRBD2 matching 13 bases. This CDR3 has 15 residues. Germline V gene data show CDR1 as SSHAT and CDR2 as FNYEAQ (reference sequence). As DNA, the CDR3 is TGTGCTAGCAGCCGAACTAGCGGGGGGGTGGTGGCCCAGTACTTC. This translates into CASSRTSGGVVAQYF.

This clonotype was counted only a few times. The V gene is TRBV10-3, the J gene TRBJ1-5; TRBD1 might be the D (5 bases). Germline-derived CDR1 and CDR2 are ENHRY and SYGVKD. The germline V and J ends were trimmed by 8 bases and 11 bases, with 31 bases remaining between them. The CDR3 totals 17 residues. The CDR3 region has the DNA TGTGCCATCTCAAACATTCCTGGCAGGGCCCGGAGTGGGTCCCAGCATTTT. It codes for CAISNIPGRARSGSQHF.

The chain uses TRBV6-2 or TRBV6-3 and TRBJ2-7, with TRBD2 matching 8 bases. CDR3 length: 13 amino acids. V gave up 2 bases and J gave up 5 bases; unmatched junction bases: 2. Germline CDR1 is MNHEY and CDR2 is SVGEGT. The CDR3 is CASSYRRGDEQYF. Written as DNA, the CDR3 is TGTGCCAGCAGTTACAGGCGGGGGGACGAGCAGTACTTC.

The chain uses TRBV5-1 and TRBJ1-2, with D perhaps matching TRBD1 (5 bases). The CDR3 has 14 amino acids. CDR1 and CDR2 from the germline V gene are SGHRS and YFSETQ. V lost 4 bases to trimming and J lost 7 bases, with 17 bases between them. The CDR3: CASSPAQGLAGYTF. CDR3 nucleotide sequence: TGCGCCAGCAGCCCGGCGCAGGGCCTCGCTGGCTACACCTTC.

This clonotype was detected a few times. The rearrangement uses TRBV7-9 and TRBJ1-4; D gene unclear. V was cut by 4 bases and J by 14 bases, with 14 bases left in between. The germline V gene has CDR1 SEHNR and CDR2 FQNEAQ (reference sequence). The CDR3 consists of 12 residues. The CDR3 reads CASSSSGLGLFF. The CDR3 nucleotides read TGTGCCAGCAGCTCCTCAGGTTTGGGGCTGTTTTTT.

V usage is TRBV7-2 and J usage is TRBJ1-1; D is unclear. The germline CDR1 and CDR2 sequences are SGHTA and FQGNSA. This CDR3 comprises 17 residues. V was clipped by 5 bases and J by 5 bases, with 24 bases between them. For the CDR3, the DNA is TGTGCCAGCAGCCCCTTAGCCGGTCCCGAAGGGCGGACTGAAGCTTTCTTT. Encoded protein: CASSPLAGPEGRTEAFF.

The J gene is TRBJ2-3, the V gene TRBV12-3 or TRBV12-4, with 11 bases matching TRBD2. CDR3 length: 14 amino acids. With 6 bases clipped from V and 7 bases from J, the junction kept 6 bases outside the gene matches. The CDR3 protein is CASRVAGGRYTQYF. CDR3 in DNA: TGTGCCAGCAGGGTAGCGGGGGGGCGATATACGCAGTATTTT.

This clonotype was counted at least ten times. The chain uses TRBV7-9 and TRBJ2-7; D is unresolved. V lost 5 bases and J lost 2, with 4 bases in between. This CDR3 region has 11 residues. Germline V lookup: CDR1 SEHNR, CDR2 FQNEAQ (reference sequence). The CDR3 loop reads CASSTTYEQYF. CDR3 DNA: TGTGCCAGCAGCACAACCTACGAGCAGTACTTC. The complete variable domain, with remaining parts taken from reference TRBV7-9 and TRBJ2-7, reads DTGVSQNPRHKITKRGQNVTFRCDPISEHNRLYWYRQTLGQGPEFLTYFQNEAQLEKSRLLSDRFSAERPKGSFSTLEIQRTEQGDSAMYLCASSTTYEQYFGPGTRLTVT.

The rearrangement links TRBV4-3 to TRBJ2-3, with 8 bases that match TRBD1. The CDR3 loop spans 17 amino acids. V lost 3 bases to trimming and J lost 3 bases; unmatched junction nucleotides: 11. Germline V gene sequence: CDR1 LGHNA, CDR2 YSLEER. Here the CDR3 DNA reads TGCGCCAGCAGCCACGTTAGTGGTGACAGGGGTACAGATACGCAGTATTTT. This codes for CASSHVSGDRGTDTQYF.

This sequence joins TRBV20-1 and TRBJ1-3; unclear D gene. Germline CDR1 and CDR2: DFQATT and SNEGSKA (reference sequence). This CDR3 has 13 residues. V lost 6 bases and J lost 0, with 9 bases in between. This CDR3 is CSALEDSGNTIYF. The CDR3 coding sequence is TGCAGTGCCCTGGAAGACTCTGGAAACACCATATATTTT.

This clonotype has only a few counts. This chain uses TRBV28 with TRBJ1-1; tentative D call: TRBD1 (5 bases). Germline-derived CDR1 and CDR2 are MDHEN and SYDVKM. V was shortened by 6 bases and J by 0 bases, with 11 bases between the two germline ends. This CDR3 region has 14 residues. The CDR3 DNA follows: TGTGCCAGCAGGAGAGGGGCGGTGAACACTGAAGCTTTCTTT. It yields the protein CASRRGAVNTEAFF.

This clonotype has ten or more counts. The V and J genes are TRBV6-1 and TRBJ2-6; D could derive from TRBD1 or TRBD2 (7 bases each). CDR1 and CDR2 from the germline V gene are MNHNS and SASEGT. The CDR3 runs to 17 residues. Trimming shortened V by 2 bases and J by 2 bases, and 13 bases separated the two germline ends. CDR3 loop: CASSEWGGGTGANVLTF. In nucleotides, the CDR3 is TGTGCCAGCAGTGAATGGGGAGGGGGCACTGGGGCCAACGTCCTGACTTTC.

The chain links TRBV7-3 to TRBJ2-3; D unclear. Per germline, CDR1 SGHTA and CDR2 FQGTGA. Trimming shortened V by 5 bases and J by 3 bases, and 18 bases separated the two germline ends. The CDR3 has 16 amino acids. CDR3 in amino acids: CASSPGSPLSTDTQYF. The CDR3, as DNA: TGTGCCAGCAGCCCCGGTAGTCCCTTAAGTACAGATACGCAGTATTTT.

The chain links TRBV29-1 to TRBJ2-7, with D perhaps matching TRBD1 (5 bases). Trimming took 4 bases from V and 3 from J, leaving 10 bases between them. This CDR3 is built from 12 residues. CDR1 and CDR2 from the germline V gene are SQVTM and ANQGSEA. CDR3 residues: CSVGPDSYEQYF. CDR3 nucleotides: TGCAGCGTTGGCCCTGACAGCTACGAGCAGTACTTC.

This clonotype was observed a few times. This chain connects TRBV6-6 to TRBJ1-1; the match to TRBD1 covers 7 bases. Trimming removed 5 bases from V and 2 bases from J; junction bases left unmatched: 8. This CDR3 has 15 residues. Looked up from germline, CDR1 is MNHNY and CDR2 is SVGAGI (reference sequence). CDR3 coding DNA: TGTGCCAGCAGTCCTCCGGGACAGACAAACACTGAAGCTTTCTTT. Translating it yields CASSPPGQTNTEAFF.

This clonotype was counted only a few times. The rearrangement links TRBV15 to TRBJ2-1; a possible D gene is TRBD1 (5 bases). V was pared by 1 base and J by 7 bases, with 11 bases between. The CDR3 has 14 residues. CDR1 and CDR2 from the germline V gene are LNHNV and YYDKDF (reference sequence). The CDR3 protein is CATSRVQVQNEQFF. CDR3 coding DNA: TGTGCCACCAGCAGAGTACAGGTTCAGAATGAGCAGTTCTTC.

This clonotype was recorded a few times. The chain recombines TRBV7-9 with TRBJ1-1, with D unclear. V was trimmed by 5 bases and J by 0 bases, leaving 13 bases between them. In germline, CDR1 is SEHNR, CDR2 FQNEAQ (reference sequence). The CDR3 is made up of 15 amino acids. CDR3 nucleotide sequence: TGTGCCAGCAGCCGTATGATGGGTTTGAACACTGAAGCTTTCTTT. Its protein product is CASSRMMGLNTEAFF.